This is a list of T cell receptor beta chains from one sample in a study of blood T cell repertoires in COVID-19. Assay: immunoSEQ multiplex PCR; the TCRdb copy retains only in-frame clones and omits some. Seen here are under 110,000 clones, approximately 90% observed once, and the top ten hold around 15%. Material: peripheral blood. The origin of the receptors is a man aged 50-60 years with acute or convalescent COVID-19. Each CDR3 is given with its conserved first and last residue. Fields, in order: V gene, D gene, J gene, CDR3 protein. The D gene is left open where the match is weak.

V: TRBV24-1
D: TRBD1
J: TRBJ2-1
CDR3: CATSTTGSSYNEQFF

V: TRBV5-1
D: .
J: TRBJ2-2
CDR3: CASSFRFGGANTGELFF

V: TRBV19
D: TRBD2
J: TRBJ2-4
CDR3: CASSIDQGGSIAKNIQYF

V: TRBV19
D: .
J: TRBJ1-1
CDR3: CASSHSEGAFF

V: TRBV27
D: .
J: TRBJ1-3
CDR3: CASSLRAGNGNTIYF

V: TRBV13
D: TRBD2
J: TRBJ2-2
CDR3: CASSLEASGNTGELFF

V: TRBV19
D: .
J: TRBJ1-4
CDR3: CASSRPRTNEKLFF

V: TRBV28
D: .
J: TRBJ1-5
CDR3: CASSPETVLGQPQHF

V: TRBV18
D: .
J: TRBJ2-3
CDR3: CASSPRGTDTQYF

V: TRBV7-2
D: TRBD2
J: TRBJ2-3
CDR3: CASSFGLDGTQYF

V: TRBV5-4
D: TRBD1
J: TRBJ1-6
CDR3: CASSSGDRGRVSYNSPLHF

V: TRBV27
D: TRBD1
J: TRBJ1-6
CDR3: CASSFARQGSSPLHF

V: TRBV5-1
D: TRBD1
J: TRBJ1-1
CDR3: CASSLRDRGSRGMNTEAFF

V: TRBV5-6
D: .
J: TRBJ1-2
CDR3: CASCPQPSGRYGYTF

V: TRBV29-1
D: .
J: TRBJ2-7
CDR3: CSVKKAGHQGYEQYF

V: TRBV4-1
D: .
J: TRBJ1-5
CDR3: CASSQGSRSSNQPQHF